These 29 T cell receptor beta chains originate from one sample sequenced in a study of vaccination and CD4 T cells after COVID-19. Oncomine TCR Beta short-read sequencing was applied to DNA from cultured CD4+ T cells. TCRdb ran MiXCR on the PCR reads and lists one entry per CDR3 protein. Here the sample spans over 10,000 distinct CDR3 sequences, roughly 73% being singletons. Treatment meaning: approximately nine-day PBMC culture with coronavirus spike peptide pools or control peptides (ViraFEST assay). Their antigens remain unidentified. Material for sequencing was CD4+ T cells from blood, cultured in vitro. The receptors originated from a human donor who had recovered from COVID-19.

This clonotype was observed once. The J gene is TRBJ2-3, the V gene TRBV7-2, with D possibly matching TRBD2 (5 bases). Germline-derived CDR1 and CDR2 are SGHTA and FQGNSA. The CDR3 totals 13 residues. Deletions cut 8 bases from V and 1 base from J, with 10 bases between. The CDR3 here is CASGRERTDTQYF. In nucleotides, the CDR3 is TGTGCCAGCGGAAGGGAGCGCACAGATACGCAGTATTTT.

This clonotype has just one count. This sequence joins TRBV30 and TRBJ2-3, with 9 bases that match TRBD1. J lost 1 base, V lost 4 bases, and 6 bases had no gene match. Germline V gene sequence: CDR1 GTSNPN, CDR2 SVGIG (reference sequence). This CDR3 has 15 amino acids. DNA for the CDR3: TGTGCCTGGACCAAGGGACAGGGCGGCACAGATACGCAGTATTTT. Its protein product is CAWTKGQGGTDTQYF. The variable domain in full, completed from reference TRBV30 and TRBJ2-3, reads SQTIHQWPATLVQPVGSPLSLECTVEGTSNPNLYWYRQAAGRGLQLLFYSVGIGQISSEVPQNLSASRPQDRQFILSSKKLLLSDSGFYLCAWTKGQGGTDTQYFGPGTRLTVL.

The CDR3 DNA is TGTGCCAGTAGGAGACTAGCGGGAGGAGGGTACAATGAGCAGTTCTTC. Translation gives CASRRLAGGGYNEQFF. The chain combines TRBV19 with TRBJ2-1, with 13 positions matching TRBD2. CDR3 length equals 16 residues. The V and J ends lost 6 bases and 4 bases, in that order; junction bases with no gene match: 6. Germline V gene data show CDR1 as LNHDA and CDR2 as SQIVND (reference sequence).

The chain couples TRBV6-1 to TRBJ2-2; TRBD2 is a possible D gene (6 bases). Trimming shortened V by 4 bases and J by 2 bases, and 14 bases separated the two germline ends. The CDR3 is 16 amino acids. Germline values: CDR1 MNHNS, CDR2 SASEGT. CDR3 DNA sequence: TGTGCCAGCAGTGTGGGCGGGAATGGAAACACCGGGGAGCTGTTTTTT. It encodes CASSVGGNGNTGELFF.

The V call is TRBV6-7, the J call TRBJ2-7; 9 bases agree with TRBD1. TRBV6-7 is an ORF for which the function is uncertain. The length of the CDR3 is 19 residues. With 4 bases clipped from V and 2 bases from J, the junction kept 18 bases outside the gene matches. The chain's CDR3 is CASSSVANRNRGLPYEQYF. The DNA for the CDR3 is TGTGCCAGCAGTTCCGTGGCTAATCGAAACAGGGGGCTACCCTACGAGCAGTACTTC.

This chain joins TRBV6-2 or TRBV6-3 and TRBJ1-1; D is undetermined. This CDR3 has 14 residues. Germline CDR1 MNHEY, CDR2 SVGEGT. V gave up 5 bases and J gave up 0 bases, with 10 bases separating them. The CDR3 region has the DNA TGTGCCAGCAGTACCGGACGAATGAACACTGAAGCTTTCTTT. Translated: CASSTGRMNTEAFF.

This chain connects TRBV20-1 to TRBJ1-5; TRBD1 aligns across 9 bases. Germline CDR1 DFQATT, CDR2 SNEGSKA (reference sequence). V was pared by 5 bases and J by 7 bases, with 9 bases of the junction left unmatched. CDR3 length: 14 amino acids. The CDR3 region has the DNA TGCAGTGCTCCTCCGGGACAGGGTGGACAGCCCCAGCATTTT. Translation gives CSAPPGQGGQPQHF.

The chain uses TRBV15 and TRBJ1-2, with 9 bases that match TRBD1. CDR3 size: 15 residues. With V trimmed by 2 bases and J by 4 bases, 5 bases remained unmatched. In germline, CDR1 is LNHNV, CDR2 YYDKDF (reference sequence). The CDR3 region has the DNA TGTGCCACCAGCAGACCGGGACAGGGTGGCTATGGCTACACCTTC. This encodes CATSRPGQGGYGYTF.

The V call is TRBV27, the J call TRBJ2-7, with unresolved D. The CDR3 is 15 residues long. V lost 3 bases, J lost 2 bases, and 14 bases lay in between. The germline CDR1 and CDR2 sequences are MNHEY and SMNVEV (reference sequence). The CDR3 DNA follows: TGTGCCAGCAGTTTTACTGCTGCCGTAGCCTACGAGCAGTACTTC. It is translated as CASSFTAAVAYEQYF.

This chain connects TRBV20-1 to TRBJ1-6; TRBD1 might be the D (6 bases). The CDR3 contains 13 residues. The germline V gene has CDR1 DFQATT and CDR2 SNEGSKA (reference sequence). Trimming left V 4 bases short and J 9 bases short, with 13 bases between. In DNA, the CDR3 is TGCAGTGCTATACAGGGAGGCGGTTCACCCCTCCACTTT. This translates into CSAIQGGGSPLHF.

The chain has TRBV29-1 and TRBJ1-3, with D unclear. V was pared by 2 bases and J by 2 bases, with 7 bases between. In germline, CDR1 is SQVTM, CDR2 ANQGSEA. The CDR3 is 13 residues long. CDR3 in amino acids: CSVEQTTGNTIYF. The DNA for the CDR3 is TGCAGCGTTGAACAGACTACTGGAAACACCATATATTTT.

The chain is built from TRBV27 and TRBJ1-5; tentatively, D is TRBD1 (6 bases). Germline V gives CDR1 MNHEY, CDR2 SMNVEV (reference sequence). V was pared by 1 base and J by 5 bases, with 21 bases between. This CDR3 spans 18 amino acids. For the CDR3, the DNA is TGTGCCAGCAGTTTATTACTTCGGGACAAAGCTTCCGATCAGCCCCAGCATTTT. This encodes CASSLLLRDKASDQPQHF.

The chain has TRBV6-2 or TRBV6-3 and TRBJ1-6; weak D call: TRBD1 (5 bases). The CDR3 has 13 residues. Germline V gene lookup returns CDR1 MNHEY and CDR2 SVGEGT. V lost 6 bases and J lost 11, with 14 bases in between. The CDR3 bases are TGTGCCAGCAGACTAGCAGGGCGGCCACCCCTCCACTTT. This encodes CASRLAGRPPLHF.

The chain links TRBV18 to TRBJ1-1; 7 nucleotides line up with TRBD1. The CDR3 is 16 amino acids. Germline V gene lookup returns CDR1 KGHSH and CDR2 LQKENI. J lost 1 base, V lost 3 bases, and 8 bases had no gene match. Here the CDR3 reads CASSPVTGQANTEAFF. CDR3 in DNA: TGTGCCAGCTCACCGGTGACAGGACAGGCGAACACTGAAGCTTTCTTT.

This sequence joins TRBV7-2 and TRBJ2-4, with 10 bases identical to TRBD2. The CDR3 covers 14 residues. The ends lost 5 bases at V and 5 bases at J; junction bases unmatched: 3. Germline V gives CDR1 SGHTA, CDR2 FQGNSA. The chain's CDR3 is CASSLGLAENIQYF. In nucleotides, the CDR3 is TGTGCCAGCAGCCTTGGACTAGCGGAAAACATTCAGTACTTC.

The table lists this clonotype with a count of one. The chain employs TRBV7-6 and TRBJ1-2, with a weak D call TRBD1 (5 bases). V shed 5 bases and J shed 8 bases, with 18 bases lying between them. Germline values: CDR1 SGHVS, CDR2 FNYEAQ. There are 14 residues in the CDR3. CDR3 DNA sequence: TGTGCCAGCAGCCGCACCCCAGGGTATGGAGGCTACACCTTC. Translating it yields CASSRTPGYGGYTF.

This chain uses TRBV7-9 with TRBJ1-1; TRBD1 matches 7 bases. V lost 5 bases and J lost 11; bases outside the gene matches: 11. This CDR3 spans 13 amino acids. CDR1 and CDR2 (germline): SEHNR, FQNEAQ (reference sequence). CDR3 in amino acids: CASSRDSPAVAFF. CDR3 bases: TGTGCCAGCAGCCGGGACAGCCCGGCGGTCGCTTTCTTT. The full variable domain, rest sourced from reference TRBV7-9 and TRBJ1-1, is DTGVSQNPRHKITKRGQNVTFRCDPISEHNRLYWYRQTLGQGPEFLTYFQNEAQLEKSRLLSDRFSAERPKGSFSTLEIQRTEQGDSAMYLCASSRDSPAVAFFGQGTRLTVV.

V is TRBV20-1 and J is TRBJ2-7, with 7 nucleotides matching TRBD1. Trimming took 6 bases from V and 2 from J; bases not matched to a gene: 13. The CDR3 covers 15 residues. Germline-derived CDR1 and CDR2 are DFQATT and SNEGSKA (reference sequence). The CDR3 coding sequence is TGCAGTGCGGAGGTTGGGACAGACCAAACCTACGAGCAGTACTTC. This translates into CSAEVGTDQTYEQYF.

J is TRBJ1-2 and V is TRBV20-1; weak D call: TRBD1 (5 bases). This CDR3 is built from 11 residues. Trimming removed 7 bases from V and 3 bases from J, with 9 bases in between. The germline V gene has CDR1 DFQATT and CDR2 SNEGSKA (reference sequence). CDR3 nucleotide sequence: TGCAGTGGACAGACCTACTATGGCTACACCTTC. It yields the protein CSGQTYYGYTF.

The CDR3 loop is CASSRLAGAGETQYF. In nucleotides, the CDR3 is TGTGCCAGCAGCCGACTAGCGGGAGCGGGTGAGACCCAGTACTTC. The chain carries TRBV6-1 and TRBJ2-5, with TRBD2 matching over 12 bases. Germline-derived CDR1 and CDR2 are MNHNS and SASEGT. The CDR3 has 15 residues. V was pared by 6 bases and J by 5 bases, with 7 bases of the junction left unmatched.

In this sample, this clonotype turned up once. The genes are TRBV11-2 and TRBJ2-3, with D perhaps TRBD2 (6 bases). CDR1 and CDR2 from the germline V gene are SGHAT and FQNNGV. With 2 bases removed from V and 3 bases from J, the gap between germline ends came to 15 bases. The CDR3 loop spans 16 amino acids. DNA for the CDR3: TGTGCCAGCAGCTTAATCGGGGGACCCCCAACAGATACGCAGTATTTT. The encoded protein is CASSLIGGPPTDTQYF.

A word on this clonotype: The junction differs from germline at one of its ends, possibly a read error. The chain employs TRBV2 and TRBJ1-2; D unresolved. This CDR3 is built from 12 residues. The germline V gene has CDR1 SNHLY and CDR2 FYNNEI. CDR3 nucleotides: TGTGCCAGCAGGACCCCCCAAACGGTCGGCGCCTTC. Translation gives CASRTPQTVGAF. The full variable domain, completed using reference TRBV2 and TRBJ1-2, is EPEVTQTPSHQVTQMGQEVILRCVPISNHLYFYWYRQILGQKVEFLVSFYNNEISEKSEIFDDQFSVERPDGSNFTLKIRSTKLEDSAMYFCASRTPQTVGAFGSGTRLTVV.

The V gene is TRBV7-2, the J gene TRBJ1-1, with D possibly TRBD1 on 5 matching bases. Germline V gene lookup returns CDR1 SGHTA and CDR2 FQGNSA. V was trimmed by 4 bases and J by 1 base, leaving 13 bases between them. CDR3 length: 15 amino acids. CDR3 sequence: CASSSNWGPNTEAFF. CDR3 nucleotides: TGTGCCAGCAGCTCCAATTGGGGACCGAACACTGAAGCTTTCTTT.

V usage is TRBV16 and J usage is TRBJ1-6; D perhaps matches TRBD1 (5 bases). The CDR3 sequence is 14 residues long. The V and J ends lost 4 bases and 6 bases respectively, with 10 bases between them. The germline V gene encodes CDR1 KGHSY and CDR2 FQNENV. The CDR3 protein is CASSRDRRNSPLHF. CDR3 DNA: TGTGCCAGCAGCCGGGACCGTCGTAATTCACCCCTCCACTTT.

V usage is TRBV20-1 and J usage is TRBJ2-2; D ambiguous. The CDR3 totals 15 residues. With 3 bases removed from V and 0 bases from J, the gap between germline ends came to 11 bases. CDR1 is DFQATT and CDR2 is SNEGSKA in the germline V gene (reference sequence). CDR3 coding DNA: TGCAGTGCTAGCCCTCGGCGGTCGAACACCGGGGAGCTGTTTTTT. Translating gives CSASPRRSNTGELFF.

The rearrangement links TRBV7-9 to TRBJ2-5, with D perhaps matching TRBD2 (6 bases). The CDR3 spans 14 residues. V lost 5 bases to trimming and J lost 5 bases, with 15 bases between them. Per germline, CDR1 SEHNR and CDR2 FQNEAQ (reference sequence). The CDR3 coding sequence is TGTGCCAGCAGCGGGACTTCTCCGGGGGAGACCCAGTACTTC. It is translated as CASSGTSPGETQYF.

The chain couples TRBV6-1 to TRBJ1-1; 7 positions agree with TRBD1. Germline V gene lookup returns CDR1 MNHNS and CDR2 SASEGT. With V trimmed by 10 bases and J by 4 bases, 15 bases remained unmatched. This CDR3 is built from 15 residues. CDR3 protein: CAIRQGISGGTEAFF. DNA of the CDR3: TGTGCCATCCGACAGGGTATCTCTGGGGGCACTGAAGCTTTCTTT.

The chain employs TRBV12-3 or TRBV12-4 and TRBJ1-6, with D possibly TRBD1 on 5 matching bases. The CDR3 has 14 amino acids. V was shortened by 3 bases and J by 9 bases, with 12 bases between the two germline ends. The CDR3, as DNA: TGTGCCAGCAGTTTTGGCAGGGTCAGTTCACCCCTCCACTTT. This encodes CASSFGRVSSPLHF.

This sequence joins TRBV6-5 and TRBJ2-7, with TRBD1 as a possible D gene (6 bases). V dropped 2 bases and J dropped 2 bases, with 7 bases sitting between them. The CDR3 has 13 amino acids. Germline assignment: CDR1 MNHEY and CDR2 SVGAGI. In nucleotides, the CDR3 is TGTGCCAGCAGTTACCAGGGGACCTACGAGCAGTACTTC. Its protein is CASSYQGTYEQYF.